These 29 T cell receptor beta chains were all obtained from the same sample, sequenced in a study of tissue T cells after allogeneic stem cell transplantation. Generated by immunoSEQ multiplex PCR, the TCRdb table keeps only in-frame clones and is missing some. The profile covers over 40,000 clones, with around 70% appearing a single time and around 0.6% taken by the ten largest. Sequencing input: sorted cells pooled from one or two spleens. Every receptor here comes from a pool of C57BL/6 mice in good health.

The table lists this clone with a count of one. Gene labels here are mouse ones. The missing CDR3 end, 1 residue past where the read stops, is filled in from the germline J gene. The chain has TRBV19 and TRBJ1-6, with 7 bases that match TRBD1. TRBJ1-6 is known as an ORF, though its function is uncertain. Germline CDR1 is FNHDT and CDR2 is SITEND (reference sequence). J gave up 3 bases and V 5 bases, and 2 bases lay outside the gene matches. The CDR3 is 14 residues long. CDR3 in amino acids: CASSTGDYNSPLYF. CDR3 DNA (partial): TGTGCCAGCAGCACAGGGGACTATAATTCGCCCCTCTAC.

Comments on this clone: Germline and genes here are mouse. Sequencing ends 1 residue short of the CDR3 end; the germline J gene provides the rest. J is TRBJ1-3 and V is TRBV14; D is perhaps TRBD1 (5 bases). Trimming stripped 5 bases from V and 0 bases from J, with 9 bases between. This CDR3 comprises 14 residues. Germline CDR1 and CDR2: SGHDT and FRDEAV. The CDR3 loop reads CASSPDISGNTLYF. Incomplete CDR3 DNA: TGTGCCAGCAGCCCGGACATTTCTGGAAATACGCTCTAT.

Turning to this clone: The genes are named according to mouse. The read is 1 residue too short to cover the CDR3 end, so that end is filled in from the germline J gene. The chain combines TRBV16 with TRBJ1-1; 8 bases fit TRBD1. Germline V gene sequence: CDR1 SGHSA, CDR2 FRNQAP. With V trimmed by 5 bases and J by 3 bases, 5 bases remained unmatched. The CDR3 has 14 residues. CDR3: CASSIQGADTEVFF. CDR3 DNA, as far as it was read: TGTGCAAGCAGCATTCAGGGGGCAGACACAGAAGTCTTC.

A word on this clone: The gene names here belong to mouse. The CDR3 end is not reached by the read, which stops 1 residue before it; the germline J gene fills it in. This sequence joins TRBV1 and TRBJ2-7, with D perhaps assigned TRBD1 or TRBD2 (6 bases each). CDR1 and CDR2 from the germline V gene are NSQYPW and LRSPGD (reference sequence). The CDR3 extends over 13 amino acids. Trimming stripped 0 bases from V and 6 bases from J, with 9 bases between. CDR3 sequence reads: CTCSAEGGIEQYF. The CDR3 bases that were read are TGCACCTGCAGTGCAGAAGGGGGGATTGAACAGTAC.

Details on this clone: Mouse germline and gene names are used. The read ends 1 residue early relative to the CDR3; the germline J gene fills the gap. The chain links TRBV3 to TRBJ2-3; TRBD2 matches 12 bases. Germline V gene sequence: CDR1 SNHLY, CDR2 FYNGKV (reference sequence). The CDR3 has 17 amino acids. V shed 4 bases, J shed 2 bases, and the junction held 7 bases outside the gene matches. The chain's CDR3 is CASSSTGTGGFAETLYF. CDR3 DNA (partial): TGTGCCAGCAGCTCCACCGGGACTGGGGGGTTTGCAGAAACGCTGTAT.

Comments on this clone: Genes and germline come from the mouse. Read coverage stops 1 residue before the CDR3 terminus; the germline J gene supplies the remainder. V and J are TRBV31 and TRBJ2-7, with TRBD2 matching 7 bases. The V gene end was trimmed by 1 base and the J gene end by 3 bases; junction bases not matched to a gene: 3. Germline CDR1 reads GKSSPN; CDR2 reads SITVG. This CDR3 is built from 13 residues. The CDR3 sequence: CAWSPGGDYEQYF. The sequenced CDR3 bases are TGTGCCTGGAGTCCCGGGGGGGACTATGAACAGTAC.

In the case of this clone: The germline and genes are mouse ones. The read ends 1 residue shy of where the CDR3 ends; the end is completed using the germline J gene. The rearrangement uses TRBV19 and TRBJ1-1; D call uncertain. There are 12 residues in the CDR3. Trimming shortened V by 2 bases and J by 3 bases, and 5 bases separated the two germline ends. Germline CDR1 FNHDT, CDR2 SITEND (reference sequence). The CDR3: CASSIPDTEVFF. CDR3 DNA (partial): TGTGCCAGCAGTATCCCAGACACAGAAGTCTTC.

For this clone: Gene names and germline refer to mouse. The sequenced part of the CDR3 DNA is TGTGCCTGGAGTCAACTTGGACTGGGGGGTTATGAACAGTAC. This gives the protein CAWSQLGLGGYEQY. From start to end, the CDR3 is CAWSQLGLGGYEQYF. The chain is built from TRBV31 and TRBJ2-7; 11 bases map to TRBD2. The CDR3 end falls 1 residue outside the read, so it is completed with the germline J gene. After removal of 1 base from V and 4 bases from J, the junction contained 6 bases not matched to a gene. The CDR3 is 15 amino acids. Germline V gene data show CDR1 as GKSSPN and CDR2 as SITVG.

Remarks on this clone: Genes here carry mouse names. The read ends 1 residue shy of where the CDR3 ends; the end is completed using the germline J gene. J is TRBJ2-3 and V is TRBV4; 9 positions agree with TRBD2. There are 15 residues in the CDR3. The V gene end was trimmed by 5 bases and the J gene end by 0 bases; junction bases not matched to a gene: 3. The V gene's germline CDR1 is LGHDT and CDR2 YNNKQL (reference sequence). The CDR3 reads CASSPGGGSAETLYF. Incomplete CDR3 DNA: TGTGCCAGCAGCCCTGGGGGGGGTAGTGCAGAAACGCTGTAT.

Comment on this clone: Gene names follow the mouse nomenclature. The read stops 1 residue short of the end of the CDR3; the missing end is completed from the germline J gene. The V and J genes are TRBV4 and TRBJ2-1; 9 bases fit TRBD2. Germline loops: CDR1 LGHDT, CDR2 YNNKQL (reference sequence). The length of the CDR3 is 16 residues. The ends lost 5 bases at V and 1 base at J; junction bases unmatched: 6. The CDR3 is CASSPRLGANYAEQFF. The DNA read from the CDR3 is TGTGCCAGCAGCCCCCGACTGGGGGCCAACTATGCTGAGCAGTTC.

Turning to this clone: Gene names and germline match the mouse. The read ends 1 residue before the CDR3 terminus; that terminus is restored from the germline J gene. The chain links TRBV13-2 to TRBJ1-2; D is possibly TRBD1 (5 bases). Germline V CDR1 and CDR2: NNHNN, SYGAGS (reference sequence). Trimming removed 3 bases at V and 2 bases at J, with 5 bases between. The CDR3 is 12 residues long. The CDR3 here is CASGGQNSDYTF. The sequenced part of the CDR3 DNA is TGTGCCAGCGGTGGACAGAACTCCGACTACACC.

Worth noting for this clone: The gene symbols are mouse symbols. Coverage ceases 1 residue before the CDR3 finishes, and the germline J gene fills in the end. The chain has TRBV5 and TRBJ2-3, with 8 bases that match TRBD1. The CDR3 covers 16 residues. With 2 bases clipped from V and 3 bases from J, the junction kept 7 bases outside the gene matches. The germline V gene has CDR1 LGHNA and CDR2 YNLKQL (reference sequence). CDR3 DNA, as far as it was read: TGTGCCAGCAGCCAAATCAGGGGGCGCGGGGCAGAAACGCTGTAT. Its protein product is CASSQIRGRGAETLY. The CDR3 in its entirety is CASSQIRGRGAETLYF.

The table lists this clone with a few counts. Gene labels here are mouse ones. Incomplete CDR3 DNA: TGTGCCAGCAGCCAAGCAGGGGGGTGGCAGGCTCCGCTT. Encoded protein: CASSQAGGWQAPL. In full, the CDR3 reads CASSQAGGWQAPLF. V gene TRBV2 combines with J gene TRBJ1-5, with 7 bases fitting TRBD1. The CDR3 is cut off 1 residue early in the read; its end comes from the germline J gene. The ends lost 1 base at V and 7 bases at J; junction bases unmatched: 4. Germline V CDR1 and CDR2: LGHNA, YSYQKL. The CDR3 sequence is 14 residues long. Variable domain in full (rest from reference TRBV2 and TRBJ1-5): DPKIIQKPKYLVAVTGSEKILICEQYLGHNAMYWYRQSAKKPLEFMFSYSYQKLMDNQTASSRFQPQSSKKNHLDLQITALKPDDSATYFCASSQAGGWQAPLFGEGTRLSVL.

A note on this clone: Gene names and germline refer to mouse. The CDR3 end is not reached by the read, which stops 1 residue before it; the germline J gene fills it in. The V and J genes are TRBV13-1 and TRBJ2-2, with D unresolved. Germline V lookup: CDR1 NSHNY, CDR2 SYGAGN. There are 12 residues in the CDR3. The V end was cut by 0 bases, the J end by 3 bases, with 0 bases between. Incomplete CDR3 DNA: TGTGCCAGCAGTGATGACACCGGGCAGCTCTAC. It is translated as CASSDDTGQLY. The CDR3 in its entirety is CASSDDTGQLYF.

On this clone itself: Gene names refer to mouse genes. The read terminates 1 residue ahead of where the CDR3 ends, so the germline J gene completes it. This chain links TRBV3 with TRBJ2-5, with unresolved D. The CDR3 length is 11 residues. The germline CDR1 and CDR2 sequences are SNHLY and FYNGKV (reference sequence). The ends were cut back, 2 bases at V and 6 bases at J, with 3 bases in the middle. The CDR3 reads CASSLQDTQYF. The CDR3 bases that were read are TGTGCCAGCAGCTTACAGGACACCCAGTAC.

Comments on this clone: Each gene name is a mouse one. From the germline J gene comes the end of the CDR3, since the read stops 1 residue before it. This sequence joins TRBV16 and TRBJ2-1; 9 bases map to TRBD1. Germline CDR1 SGHSA, CDR2 FRNQAP. J gave up 3 bases and V 5 bases, and 5 bases lay outside the gene matches. This CDR3 comprises 15 residues. The DNA read from the CDR3 is TGTGCAAGCAGCCTCCGGGACAGGGTCTATGCTGAGCAGTTC. This translates into CASSLRDRVYAEQF. The entire CDR3 sequence reads CASSLRDRVYAEQFF.

Turning to this clone: Gene names refer to mouse genes. The observed sequence ends 1 residue before the CDR3 terminus, with the missing tail filled in from the germline J gene. The V and J genes are TRBV19 and TRBJ1-4; D not resolved. V gave up 4 bases and J gave up 3 bases, with 4 bases separating them. CDR1 is FNHDT and CDR2 is SITEND in the germline V gene (reference sequence). This CDR3 region has 12 residues. CDR3 amino acids: CASSRTNERLFF. CDR3 DNA (partial): TGTGCCAGCAGTCGGACCAACGAAAGATTATTT.

With regard to this clone: Gene and germline names: mouse. The sequenced fragment ends 1 residue before the CDR3 boundary, so the rest is inferred from the germline J gene. V and J are TRBV13-2 and TRBJ2-7, with D possibly called TRBD1 or TRBD2 (5 bases each). The V gene's germline CDR1 is NNHNN and CDR2 SYGAGS (reference sequence). The CDR3 sequence is 15 residues long. V was pared by 1 base and J by 0 bases, with 11 bases between. The CDR3 bases that were read are TGTGCCAGCGGTGATCCCGGGGGTAGCTCCTATGAACAGTAC. Residues: CASGDPGGSSYEQY. In full, the CDR3 reads CASGDPGGSSYEQYF.

Note on this clone: Any gene name here is a mouse gene name. The read gets to within 1 residue of the CDR3 end, and the germline J gene fills in the rest. J is TRBJ1-6 and V is TRBV19, with D possibly being TRBD1 (6 bases). TRBJ1-6 is an ORF; its function is uncertain. CDR3 length equals 14 residues. Germline V gene data show CDR1 as FNHDT and CDR2 as SITEND (reference sequence). V lost 2 bases, J lost 4 bases, and 7 bases lay in between. The DNA read from the CDR3 is TGTGCCAGCAGTATCGACAGGTATAATTCGCCCCTCTAC. Translating gives CASSIDRYNSPLY. The complete CDR3 sequence is CASSIDRYNSPLYF.

In the case of this clone: Gene names are mouse gene names. The read comes to an end 1 residue before the CDR3 does, leaving the germline J gene to fill in the end. This chain connects TRBV12-2 to TRBJ1-2; 7 bases are a match to TRBD1. The CDR3 runs to 14 residues. The trim removed 0 bases at V and 3 bases at J, leaving 3 bases unmatched. Germline CDR1 SGHLS, CDR2 HYDKME. CDR3 in amino acids: CASSLEGADSDYTF. The CDR3 bases that were read are TGTGCCAGCTCTCTCGAGGGGGCGGACTCCGACTACACC.

Comments on this clone: These gene names are mouse names. The CDR3 goes on 1 residue after the read ends, and that part is filled in from the germline J gene. Within the sample, other DNA sequences also encode this same CDR3. The rearrangement uses TRBV12-1 and TRBJ2-5; D may correspond to TRBD1 or TRBD2 (6 bases each). This CDR3 region has 15 residues. V dropped 0 bases and J dropped 2 bases, with 11 bases sitting between them. The germline gives CDR1 SGHSN, CDR2 HYEKVE. The CDR3 bases that were read are TGTGCCAGCTCTCTCGAGGGGGGTGGCCAAGACACCCAGTAC. Its protein product is CASSLEGGGQDTQY. The CDR3 as a whole reads CASSLEGGGQDTQYF.

Note on this clone: These gene names are mouse names. The read comes to an end 1 residue before the CDR3 does, leaving the germline J gene to fill in the end. The rearrangement joins TRBV5 to TRBJ2-5; 7 bases map to TRBD2. The CDR3 runs to 15 residues. J gave up 0 bases and V 3 bases, and 3 bases lay outside the gene matches. Germline values: CDR1 LGHNA, CDR2 YNLKQL (reference sequence). The CDR3 loop reads CASSQGGDNQDTQYF. CDR3 DNA (partial): TGTGCCAGCAGCCAGGGGGGGGATAACCAAGACACCCAGTAC.

Comment on this clone: Gene labels here are mouse ones. The observed sequence ends 1 residue before the CDR3 terminus, with the missing tail filled in from the germline J gene. The chain combines TRBV12-2 with TRBJ2-5, with D possibly called TRBD1 or TRBD2 (6 bases each). The V end lost 4 bases, the J end lost 0 bases, and 16 bases lay between the germline ends. The CDR3 is 16 residues long. Germline assignment: CDR1 SGHLS and CDR2 HYDKME. This chain's CDR3 is CASSPREGGNQDTQYF. The covered CDR3 bases are TGTGCCAGCTCCCCCCGCGAGGGGGGTAACCAAGACACCCAGTAC.

As for this clone: Mouse gene names apply. The read ends 1 residue before the CDR3 terminus; that terminus is restored from the germline J gene. V and J are TRBV13-1 and TRBJ2-4, with TRBD2 matching 10 bases. CDR3 length equals 16 residues. Trimming took 0 bases from V and 2 from J; bases not matched to a gene: 3. Per germline, CDR1 NSHNY and CDR2 SYGAGN. The sequenced part of the CDR3 DNA is TGTGCCAGCAGTGATGCGGGACTGGGGTATCAAAACACCTTGTAC. Protein sequence: CASSDAGLGYQNTLY. The CDR3 reads in full as CASSDAGLGYQNTLYF.

Worth noting for this clone: Germline and genes: mouse. Read sequence stops 1 residue before the CDR3 end, and the germline J gene provides the missing end. The rearrangement uses TRBV31 and TRBJ1-2; D is ambiguous. The germline gives CDR1 GKSSPN, CDR2 SITVG. CDR3 length: 14 residues. The V end lost 0 bases, the J end lost 0 bases, and 8 bases lay between the germline ends. The CDR3 here is CAWSLVNANSDYTF. CDR3 bases read: TGTGCCTGGAGTCTAGTTAATGCAAACTCCGACTACACC.

As concerns this clone: Genes here carry mouse names. The CDR3 is cut off 1 residue early in the read; its end comes from the germline J gene. The same CDR3 can be traced to other DNA sequences in this sample. The chain carries TRBV16 and TRBJ2-4; D ambiguous. Germline assignment: CDR1 SGHSA and CDR2 FRNQAP. Trimming removed 0 bases at V and 3 bases at J, with 7 bases between. The CDR3 spans 14 residues. CDR3 DNA (partial): TGTGCAAGCAGCTTAGAGGGAGGCCAAAACACCTTGTAC. It yields the protein CASSLEGGQNTLY. The CDR3 in its entirety is CASSLEGGQNTLYF.

Remarks on this clone: Gene names follow the mouse nomenclature. The read gets to within 1 residue of the CDR3 end, and the germline J gene fills in the rest. The V and J genes are TRBV31 and TRBJ2-3; possibly TRBD1 for D (6 bases). The CDR3 covers 15 residues. Germline V gene lookup returns CDR1 GKSSPN and CDR2 SITVG. Trimming took 1 base from V and 0 from J, leaving 11 bases between them. The CDR3 protein is CAWSQQGHSAETLYF. CDR3 DNA, as far as it was read: TGTGCCTGGAGTCAGCAGGGACATAGTGCAGAAACGCTGTAT.

Concerning this clone: The gene names given are mouse names. The read comes to an end 1 residue before the CDR3 does, leaving the germline J gene to fill in the end. The chain joins TRBV12-1 to TRBJ2-3; TRBD2 agrees at 9 bases. V dropped 2 bases and J dropped 0; count of bases not matched to a gene: 5. The CDR3 length is 16 residues. The germline V gene encodes CDR1 SGHSN and CDR2 HYEKVE. The CDR3 loop reads CASSPDWGVSAETLYF. The sequenced CDR3 bases are TGTGCCAGCTCTCCGGACTGGGGAGTTAGTGCAGAAACGCTGTAT.

On this clone itself: The genes and germline here are from mouse. The CDR3 goes on 1 residue after the read ends, and that part is filled in from the germline J gene. This rearrangement joins TRBV23 to TRBJ1-1; TRBD1 is the table's D call and was not checked against the DNA. This CDR3 region has 12 residues. Germline V CDR1 and CDR2: KGHTA, FQNQQP. This CDR3 reads CSSSQEGARVFF. CDR3 DNA, as far as it was read: TGCTCCAGCAGTCAAGAGGGGGCCAGAGTCTTC. The whole variable domain, remainder taken from reference TRBV23 and TRBJ1-1, is DAAVTQKPRYLIKMKGQEAEMKCIPEKGHTAVFWYQQKQSKELKFLIYFQNQQPLDQIDMVKERFSAVCPSSSLCSLGIRTCEAEDSALYLCSSSQEGARVFFGKGTRLTVV.